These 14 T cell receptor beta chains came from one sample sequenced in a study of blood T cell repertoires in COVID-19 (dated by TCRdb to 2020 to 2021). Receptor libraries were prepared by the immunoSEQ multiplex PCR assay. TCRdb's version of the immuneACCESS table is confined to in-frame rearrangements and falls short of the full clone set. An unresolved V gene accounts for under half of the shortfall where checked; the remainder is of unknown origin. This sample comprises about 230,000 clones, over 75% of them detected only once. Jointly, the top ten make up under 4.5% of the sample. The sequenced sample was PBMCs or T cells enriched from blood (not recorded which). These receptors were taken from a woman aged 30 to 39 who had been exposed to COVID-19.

The CDR3 region is CASSRSGVNEQFF. DNA of the CDR3: TGTGCCAGCAGTCGTAGCGGGGTCAATGAGCAGTTCTTC. The chain has TRBV12-3 or TRBV12-4 and TRBJ2-1, with TRBD2 identical over 8 bases. This CDR3 has 13 residues. The ends lost 5 bases at V and 6 bases at J; junction bases unmatched: 3.

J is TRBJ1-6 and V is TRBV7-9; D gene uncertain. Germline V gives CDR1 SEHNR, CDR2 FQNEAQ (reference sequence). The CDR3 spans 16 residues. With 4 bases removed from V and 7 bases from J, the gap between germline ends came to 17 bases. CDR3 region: CASSSETWGGNSPLHF. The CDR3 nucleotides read TGTGCCAGCAGCTCCGAAACCTGGGGAGGCAATTCACCCCTCCACTTT.

DNA for the CDR3: TGTGCCAGCAGCGCGGTTACGGGACAGGGAAACAATGAGCAGTTCTTC. It translates to CASSAVTGQGNNEQFF. The chain links TRBV9 to TRBJ2-1, with TRBD1 matching over 9 bases. Germline trimming cut 3 bases from V and 5 bases from J; bases unmatched to any gene: 9. The CDR3 has 16 amino acids. Germline assignment: CDR1 SGDLS and CDR2 YYNGEE.

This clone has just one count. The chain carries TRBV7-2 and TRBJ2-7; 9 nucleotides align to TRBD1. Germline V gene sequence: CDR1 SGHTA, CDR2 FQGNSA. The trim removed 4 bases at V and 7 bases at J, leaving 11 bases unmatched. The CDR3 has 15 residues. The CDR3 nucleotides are TGTGCCAGCAGCTATAACAGGGGGCGGACGGCGGAGCAGTACTTC. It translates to CASSYNRGRTAEQYF.

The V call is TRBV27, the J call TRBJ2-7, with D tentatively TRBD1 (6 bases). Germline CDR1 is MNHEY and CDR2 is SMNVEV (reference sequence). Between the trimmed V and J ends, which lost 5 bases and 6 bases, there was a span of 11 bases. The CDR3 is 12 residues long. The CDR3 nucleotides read TGTGCCAGCAGTAAACAGGGATTCGAGCAGTACTTC. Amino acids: CASSKQGFEQYF.

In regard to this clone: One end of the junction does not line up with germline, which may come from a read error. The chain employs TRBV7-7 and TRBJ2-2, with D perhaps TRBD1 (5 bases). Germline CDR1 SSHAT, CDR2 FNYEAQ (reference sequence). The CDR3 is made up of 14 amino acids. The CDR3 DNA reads TGTGCTAGCAGCCAGGGCTTTTACACCGGGGAGCTGTTTTTT. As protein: CASSQGFYTGELFF.

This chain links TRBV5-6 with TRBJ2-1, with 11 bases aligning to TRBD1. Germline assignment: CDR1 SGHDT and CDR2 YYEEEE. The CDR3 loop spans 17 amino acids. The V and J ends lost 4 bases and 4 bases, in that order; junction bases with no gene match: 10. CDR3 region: CASSETGTGGLYNEQFF. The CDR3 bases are TGTGCCAGCAGCGAAACCGGGACAGGGGGTTTATACAATGAGCAGTTCTTC.

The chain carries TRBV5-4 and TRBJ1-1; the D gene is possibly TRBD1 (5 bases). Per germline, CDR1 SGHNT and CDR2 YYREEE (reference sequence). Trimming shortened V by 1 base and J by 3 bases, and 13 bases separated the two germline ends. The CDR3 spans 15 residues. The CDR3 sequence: CASSLSGNFDTEAFF. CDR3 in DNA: TGTGCCAGCAGCTTGTCAGGGAATTTTGACACTGAAGCTTTCTTT.

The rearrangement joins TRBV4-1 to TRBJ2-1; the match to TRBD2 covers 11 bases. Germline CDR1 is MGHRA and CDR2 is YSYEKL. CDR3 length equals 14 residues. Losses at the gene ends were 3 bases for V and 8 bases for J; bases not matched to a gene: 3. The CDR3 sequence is CASSHPLAGDEQFF. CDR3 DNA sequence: TGCGCCAGCAGCCATCCACTAGCGGGGGATGAGCAGTTCTTC.

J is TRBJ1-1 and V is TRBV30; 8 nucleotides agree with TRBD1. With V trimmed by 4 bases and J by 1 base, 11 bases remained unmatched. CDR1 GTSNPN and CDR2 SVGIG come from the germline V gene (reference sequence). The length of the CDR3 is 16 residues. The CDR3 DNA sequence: TGTGCCTGGATGGGAGGACAGGGTACGCCGAACACTGAAGCTTTCTTT. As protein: CAWMGGQGTPNTEAFF.

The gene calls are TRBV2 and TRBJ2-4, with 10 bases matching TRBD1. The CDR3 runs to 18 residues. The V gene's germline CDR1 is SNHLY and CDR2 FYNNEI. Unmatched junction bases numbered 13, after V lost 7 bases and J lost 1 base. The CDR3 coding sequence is TGTGCCAGCATACCGGGACAGGGGCCCTCTATGGCCAAAAACATTCAGTACTTC. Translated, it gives CASIPGQGPSMAKNIQYF. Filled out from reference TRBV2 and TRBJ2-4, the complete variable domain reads EPEVTQTPSHQVTQMGQEVILRCVPISNHLYFYWYRQILGQKVEFLVSFYNNEISEKSEIFDDQFSVERPDGSNFTLKIRSTKLEDSAMYFCASIPGQGPSMAKNIQYFGAGTRLSVL.

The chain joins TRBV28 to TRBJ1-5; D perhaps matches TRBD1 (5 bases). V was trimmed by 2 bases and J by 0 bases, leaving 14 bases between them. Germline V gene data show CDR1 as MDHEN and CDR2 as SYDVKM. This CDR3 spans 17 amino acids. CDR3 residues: CASSLQWGLYSNQPQHF. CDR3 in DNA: TGTGCCAGCAGTTTACAATGGGGCCTTTATAGCAATCAGCCCCAGCATTTT.

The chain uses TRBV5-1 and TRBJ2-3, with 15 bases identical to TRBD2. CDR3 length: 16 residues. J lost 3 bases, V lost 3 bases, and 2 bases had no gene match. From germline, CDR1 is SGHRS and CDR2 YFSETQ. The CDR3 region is CASSWTSGRVTDTQYF. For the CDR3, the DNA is TGCGCCAGCAGCTGGACTAGCGGGAGGGTGACAGATACGCAGTATTTT.

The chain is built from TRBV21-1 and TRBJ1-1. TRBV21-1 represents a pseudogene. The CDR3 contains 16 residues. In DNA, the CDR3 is TGTGCCAGCAGCAAACTCCGGGGTCTTAGGGACACTGAAGCTTTCTTT. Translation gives CASSKLRGLRDTEAFF.